Described below is a single T cell receptor beta chain sequence and its context. What it recognizes is unknown. This sample is drawn from a study of beta chain features in type 1 diabetes. On the study more broadly: The study examined about 100 million sorted cells across all samples.

Study-level results: Although PCR might favor shorter templates, it would do so equally in patients and controls. Naive, central memory and regulatory TCRB repertoires appeared more similar among patients than healthy donors.

The investigators reverse transcribed all of the isolated RNA, so they sequenced expressed TCRB transcripts. A few million reads, on average, came from each naive, central memory and regulatory T cell sample. Sequencing used immunoSEQ multiplex PCR; TCRdb keeps in-frame clones, though not all of them. The sample holds about 200,000 clones, 9.5% to 13% seen once. Germline V gene lookup returns CDR1 SGDLS and CDR2 YYNGEE. With 0 bases removed from V and 2 bases from J, the gap between germline ends came to 12 bases. This CDR3 is 15 amino acids long. The TCR was taken from a man between 18 and 35 years old in good health. Sequencing was performed on central memory CD4+ T cells from blood. V and J are TRBV9 and TRBJ2-7; weak D call: TRBD2 (6 bases). CDR3 region: CASSVAISGTYEQYF. CDR3 nucleotide sequence: TGTGCCAGCAGCGTAGCTATTAGCGGAACCTACGAGCAGTACTTC.